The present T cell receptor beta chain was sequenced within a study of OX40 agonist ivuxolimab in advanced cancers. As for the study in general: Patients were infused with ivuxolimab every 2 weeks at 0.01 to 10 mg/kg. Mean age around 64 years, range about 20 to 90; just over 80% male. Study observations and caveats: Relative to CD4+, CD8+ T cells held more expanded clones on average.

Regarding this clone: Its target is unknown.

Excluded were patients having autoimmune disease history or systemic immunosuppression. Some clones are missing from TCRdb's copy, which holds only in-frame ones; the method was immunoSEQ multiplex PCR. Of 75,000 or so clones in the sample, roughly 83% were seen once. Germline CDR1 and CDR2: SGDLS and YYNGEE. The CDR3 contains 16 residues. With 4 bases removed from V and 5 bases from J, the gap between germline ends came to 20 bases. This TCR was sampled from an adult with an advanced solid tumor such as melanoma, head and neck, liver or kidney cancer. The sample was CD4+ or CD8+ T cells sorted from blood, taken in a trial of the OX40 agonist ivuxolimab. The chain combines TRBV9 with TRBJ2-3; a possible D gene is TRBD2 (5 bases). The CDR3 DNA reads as TGTGCCAGCAGCCCGCGGAAGGGAGCGTCAGTAGATACGCAGTATTTT. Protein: CASSPRKGASVDTQYF.